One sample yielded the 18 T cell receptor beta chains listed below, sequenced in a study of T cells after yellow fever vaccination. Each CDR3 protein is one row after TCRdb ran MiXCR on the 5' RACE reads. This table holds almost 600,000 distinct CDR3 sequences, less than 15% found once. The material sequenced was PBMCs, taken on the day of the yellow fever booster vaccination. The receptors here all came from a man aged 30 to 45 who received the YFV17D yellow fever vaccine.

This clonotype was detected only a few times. The CDR3: CSAPGSGAGELFF. CDR3 DNA sequence: TGCAGCGCCCCAGGGTCGGGTGCCGGGGAGCTGTTTTTT. The J gene is TRBJ2-2, the V gene TRBV29-1; tentatively, D is TRBD1 (5 bases). The CDR3 length is 13 residues. Germline assignment: CDR1 SQVTM and CDR2 ANQGSEA. Trimming stripped 7 bases from V and 6 bases from J, with 15 bases between.

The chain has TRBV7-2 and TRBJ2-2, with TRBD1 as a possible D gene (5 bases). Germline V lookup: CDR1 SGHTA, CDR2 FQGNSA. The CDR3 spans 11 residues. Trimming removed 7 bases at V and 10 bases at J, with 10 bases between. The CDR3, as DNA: TGTGCCAGCACCCTAGGGGAGGAGCTGTTTTTT. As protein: CASTLGEELFF.

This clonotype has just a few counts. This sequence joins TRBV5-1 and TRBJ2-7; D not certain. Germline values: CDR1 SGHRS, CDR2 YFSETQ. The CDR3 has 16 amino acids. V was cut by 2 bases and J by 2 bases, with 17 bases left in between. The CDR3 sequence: CASSFPEGYITYEQYF. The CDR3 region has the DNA TGCGCCAGCAGCTTTCCTGAAGGCTATATCACCTACGAGCAGTACTTC.

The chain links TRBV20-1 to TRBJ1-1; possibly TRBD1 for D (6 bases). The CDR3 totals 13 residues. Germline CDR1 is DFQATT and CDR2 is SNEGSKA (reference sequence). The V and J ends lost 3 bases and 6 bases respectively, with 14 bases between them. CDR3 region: CSASKGGYAEAFF. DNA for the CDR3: TGCAGTGCTAGTAAAGGGGGTTACGCTGAAGCTTTCTTT.

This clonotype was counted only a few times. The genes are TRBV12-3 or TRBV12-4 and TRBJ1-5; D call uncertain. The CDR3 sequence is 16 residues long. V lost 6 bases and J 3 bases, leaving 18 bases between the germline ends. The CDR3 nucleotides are TGTGCCAGCAGCAACTCCGGGAGAGGCCACAATCAGCCCCAGCATTTT. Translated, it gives CASSNSGRGHNQPQHF.

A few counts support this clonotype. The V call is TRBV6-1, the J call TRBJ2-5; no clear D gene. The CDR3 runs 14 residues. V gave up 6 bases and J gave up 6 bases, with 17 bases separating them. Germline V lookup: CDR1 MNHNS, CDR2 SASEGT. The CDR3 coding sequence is TGTGCCAGCAGACCCCCCGAGGCTTGGAAGACCCAGTACTTC. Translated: CASRPPEAWKTQYF.

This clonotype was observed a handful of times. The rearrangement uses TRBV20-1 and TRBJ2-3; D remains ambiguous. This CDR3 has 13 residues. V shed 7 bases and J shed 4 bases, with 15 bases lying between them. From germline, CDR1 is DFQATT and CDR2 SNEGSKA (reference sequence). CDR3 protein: CSVPILNPDTQYF. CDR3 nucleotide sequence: TGCAGTGTTCCTATCCTGAATCCAGATACGCAGTATTTT.

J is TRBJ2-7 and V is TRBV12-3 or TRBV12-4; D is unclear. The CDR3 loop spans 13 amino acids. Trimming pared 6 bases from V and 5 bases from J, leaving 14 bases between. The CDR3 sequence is CASRSVNSHEQYF. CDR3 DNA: TGTGCCAGCAGATCTGTCAATTCCCACGAGCAGTACTTC.

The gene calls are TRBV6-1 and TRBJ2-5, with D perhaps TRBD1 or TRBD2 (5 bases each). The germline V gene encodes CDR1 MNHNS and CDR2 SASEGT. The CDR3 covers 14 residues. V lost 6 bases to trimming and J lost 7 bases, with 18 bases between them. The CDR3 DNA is TGTGCCAGCAGCCGGACATCACGAGGGTGGACCCAGTACTTC. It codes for CASSRTSRGWTQYF.

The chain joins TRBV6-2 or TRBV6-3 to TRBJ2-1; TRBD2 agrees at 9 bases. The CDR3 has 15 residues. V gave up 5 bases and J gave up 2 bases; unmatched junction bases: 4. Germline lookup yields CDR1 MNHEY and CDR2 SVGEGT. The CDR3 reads CASSRAGGAYNEQFF. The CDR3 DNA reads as TGTGCCAGCAGTAGAGCGGGAGGTGCCTACAATGAGCAGTTCTTC.

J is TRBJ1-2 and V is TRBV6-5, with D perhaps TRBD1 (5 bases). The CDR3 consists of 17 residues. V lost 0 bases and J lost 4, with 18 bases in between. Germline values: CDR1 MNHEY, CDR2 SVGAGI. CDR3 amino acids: CASSYSKTGQAPYGYTF. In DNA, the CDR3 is TGTGCCAGCAGTTACTCGAAAACGGGGCAGGCCCCCTATGGCTACACCTTC.

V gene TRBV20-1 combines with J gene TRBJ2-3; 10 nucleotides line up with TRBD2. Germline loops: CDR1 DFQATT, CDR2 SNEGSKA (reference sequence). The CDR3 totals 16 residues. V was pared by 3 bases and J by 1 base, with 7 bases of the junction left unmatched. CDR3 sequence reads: CSARSHGLAGTDTQYF. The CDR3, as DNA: TGCAGTGCTAGGAGCCATGGACTAGCGGGCACAGATACGCAGTATTTT.

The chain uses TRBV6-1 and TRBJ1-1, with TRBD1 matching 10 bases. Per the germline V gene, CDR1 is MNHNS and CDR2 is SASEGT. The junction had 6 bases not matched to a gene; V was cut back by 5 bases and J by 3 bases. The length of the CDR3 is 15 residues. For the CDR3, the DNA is TGTGCCAGCAGTATGACAGGGGGCGCCTACACTGAAGCTTTCTTT. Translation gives CASSMTGGAYTEAFF.

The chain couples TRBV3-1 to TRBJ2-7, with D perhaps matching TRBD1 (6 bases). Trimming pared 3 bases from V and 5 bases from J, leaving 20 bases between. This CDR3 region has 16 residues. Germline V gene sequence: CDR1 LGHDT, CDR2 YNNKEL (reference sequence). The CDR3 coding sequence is TGTGCCAGCAGCCAGACCTTTCAGGGGTTAAGCCACGAGCAGTACTTC. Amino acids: CASSQTFQGLSHEQYF.

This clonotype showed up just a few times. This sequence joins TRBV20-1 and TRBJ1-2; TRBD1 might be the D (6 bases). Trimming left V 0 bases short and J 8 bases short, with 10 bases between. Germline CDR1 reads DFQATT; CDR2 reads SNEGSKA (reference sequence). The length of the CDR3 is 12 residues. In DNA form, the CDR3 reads TGCAGTGCTAGAGAACCAGGGGAAGGCTACACCTTC. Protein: CSAREPGEGYTF.

CDR3 amino acids: CASSVEPSGPSYNEQFF. The CDR3 DNA is TGTGCCAGCAGCGTAGAACCCAGCGGCCCTTCCTACAATGAGCAGTTCTTC. The rearrangement links TRBV9 to TRBJ2-1; maybe TRBD2 (5 bases). The germline gives CDR1 SGDLS, CDR2 YYNGEE. The V gene lost 0 bases and the J gene lost 1 base, with 14 bases spanning the gap. CDR3 length: 17 residues.

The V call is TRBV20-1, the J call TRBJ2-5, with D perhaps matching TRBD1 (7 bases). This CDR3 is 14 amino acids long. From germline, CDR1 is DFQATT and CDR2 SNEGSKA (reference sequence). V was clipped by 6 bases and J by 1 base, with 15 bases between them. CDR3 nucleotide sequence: TGCAGTGCATCCCGCGGGACAGTCCAAGAGACCCAGTACTTC. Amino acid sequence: CSASRGTVQETQYF.

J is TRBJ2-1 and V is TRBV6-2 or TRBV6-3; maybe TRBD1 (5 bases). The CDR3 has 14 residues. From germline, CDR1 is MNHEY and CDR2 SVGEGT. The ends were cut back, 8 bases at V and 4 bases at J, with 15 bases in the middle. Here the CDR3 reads CASARQPQYNEQFF. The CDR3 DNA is TGTGCCAGCGCCCGACAGCCGCAATACAATGAGCAGTTCTTC.